This is a list of T cell receptor beta chains from one sample in a study of blood T cell repertoires in COVID-19. Using immunoSEQ multiplex PCR, the repertoire was profiled, and TCRdb retains in-frame clones only, with some absent. The data show approximately 310,000 clones, 87% seen once. Sequenced: peripheral blood. Receptors were obtained from a woman in her fifties or sixties who had recovered from COVID-19. CDR3s include the opening cysteine and the closing phenylalanine or tryptophan. D genes are given only for firm matches. Rows give clone size only sometimes, using once, few, many, or a class for an expanded clone.

cdr3_length: 14; d_call: -; v_call: TRBV10-1; clone_size: few; j_call: TRBJ2-1; cdr3_nt: TGCGCCAGCAGTGAGGTAGGGGGGGCAAGAGAGCAGTTCTTC; cdr3_aa: CASSEVGGAREQFF
cdr3_length: 13; d_call: -; v_call: TRBV12-3/TRBV12-4; clone_size: -; j_call: TRBJ1-2; cdr3_nt: TGTGCCATTGGGGAGAGGGCTAACTATGGCTACACCTTC; cdr3_aa: CAIGERANYGYTF
cdr3_length: 13; d_call: TRBD1; v_call: TRBV30; clone_size: -; j_call: TRBJ1-1; cdr3_nt: TGTGCCTGGAGTCCTCCAGGACAGGATAAAGCTTTCTTT; cdr3_aa: CAWSPPGQDKAFF
cdr3_length: 14; d_call: -; v_call: TRBV7-8; clone_size: few; j_call: TRBJ1-2; cdr3_nt: TGTGCCAGCAGCCGAGAGGGGCAGTGGGGAGGCTACACCTTC; cdr3_aa: CASSREGQWGGYTF
cdr3_length: 15; d_call: -; v_call: TRBV10-1; clone_size: -; j_call: TRBJ1-3; cdr3_nt: TGCGCCAGCAGTGAGGAGGTCCTCTCTGGAAACACCATATATTTT; cdr3_aa: CASSEEVLSGNTIYF
cdr3_length: 13; d_call: TRBD1; v_call: TRBV7-9; clone_size: -; j_call: TRBJ1-1; cdr3_nt: TGTGCCAGCAGCTCCCAGGGGGCCCGGTGGGCTTTCTTT; cdr3_aa: CASSSQGARWAFF
cdr3_length: 16; d_call: -; v_call: TRBV7-9; clone_size: -; j_call: TRBJ1-3; cdr3_nt: TGTGCCAGCAGTCAATTGGTTCGGAGCTCTGGAAACACCATATATTTT; cdr3_aa: CASSQLVRSSGNTIYF
cdr3_length: 14; d_call: TRBD1; v_call: TRBV28; clone_size: -; j_call: TRBJ1-2; cdr3_nt: TGTGCCAGCAGTCCCCCGGGACAGGGGAAGGGCTACACCTTC; cdr3_aa: CASSPPGQGKGYTF
cdr3_length: 15; d_call: -; v_call: TRBV7-2; clone_size: -; j_call: TRBJ2-2; cdr3_nt: TGTGCCAGCAGCTCTCTCGGCGGGGACACCGGGGAGCTGTTTTTT; cdr3_aa: CASSSLGGDTGELFF
cdr3_length: 16; d_call: TRBD2; v_call: TRBV6-6; clone_size: -; j_call: TRBJ2-6; cdr3_nt: TGTGCCAGCAGTTACCGGACTAGCGTTGGGGCCAACGTCCTGACTTTC; cdr3_aa: CASSYRTSVGANVLTF
cdr3_length: 12; d_call: TRBD1; v_call: TRBV30; clone_size: -; j_call: TRBJ2-7; cdr3_nt: TGTGCCTGGGACAGGGAAACCTACGAGCAGTACTTC; cdr3_aa: CAWDRETYEQYF
cdr3_length: 16; d_call: TRBD1; v_call: TRBV6-2/TRBV6-3; clone_size: -; j_call: TRBJ2-3; cdr3_nt: TGTGCCAGCAGTTACTCGGGGACAGGTACCACAGATACGCAGTATTTT; cdr3_aa: CASSYSGTGTTDTQYF
cdr3_length: 14; d_call: -; v_call: TRBV9; clone_size: -; j_call: TRBJ1-1; cdr3_nt: TGTGCCAGCAGCGTCGGGGTGGGGAACACTGAAGCTTTCTTT; cdr3_aa: CASSVGVGNTEAFF
cdr3_length: 12; d_call: TRBD1; v_call: TRBV7-2; clone_size: -; j_call: TRBJ1-4; cdr3_nt: TGTGCCAGCAGCTTACCTAGGGACAGACTGTTTTTT; cdr3_aa: CASSLPRDRLFF
cdr3_length: 14; d_call: -; v_call: TRBV19; clone_size: -; j_call: TRBJ1-1; cdr3_nt: TGTGCCAGTAGTATACAGGGAATACACACTGAAGCTTTCTTT; cdr3_aa: CASSIQGIHTEAFF
cdr3_length: 14; d_call: TRBD2; v_call: TRBV5-5; clone_size: few; j_call: TRBJ2-1; cdr3_nt: TGTGCCAGCAGCTTGGCCGGGGAGGGGCGTGAGCAGTTCTTC; cdr3_aa: CASSLAGEGREQFF
cdr3_length: 14; d_call: -; v_call: TRBV29-1; clone_size: -; j_call: TRBJ2-3; cdr3_nt: TGCAGCGTTGACCCCCTAACGGGCACAGATACGCAGTATTTT; cdr3_aa: CSVDPLTGTDTQYF
cdr3_length: 13; d_call: TRBD1; v_call: TRBV30; clone_size: -; j_call: TRBJ2-7; cdr3_nt: TGTGCCTGGAGTGCCTGGACAGGAATCGAGCAGTACTTC; cdr3_aa: CAWSAWTGIEQYF
cdr3_length: 15; d_call: -; v_call: TRBV27; clone_size: few; j_call: TRBJ1-5; cdr3_nt: TGTGCCAGCAGTGGCCCCCTAGGTACGGATCAGCCCCAGCATTTT; cdr3_aa: CASSGPLGTDQPQHF
cdr3_length: 13; d_call: -; v_call: TRBV5-8; clone_size: -; j_call: TRBJ2-7; cdr3_nt: TGTGCCAGCAGCCTACGGGAACCCCACGAGCAGTACTTC; cdr3_aa: CASSLREPHEQYF
cdr3_length: 14; d_call: TRBD1; v_call: TRBV2; clone_size: -; j_call: TRBJ1-1; cdr3_nt: TGTGCCAGCAGAGAGGACAGGGGGTTGGCTGAAGCTTTCTTT; cdr3_aa: CASREDRGLAEAFF
cdr3_length: 14; d_call: TRBD1; v_call: TRBV2; clone_size: -; j_call: TRBJ1-4; cdr3_nt: TGTGCCAGCAATCAACAGGGGGCGCCTGAAAAACTGTTTTTT; cdr3_aa: CASNQQGAPEKLFF
cdr3_length: 11; d_call: -; v_call: TRBV19; clone_size: -; j_call: TRBJ2-7; cdr3_nt: TGTGCCAGTAGTAGTAGCTACGAGCAGTACTTC; cdr3_aa: CASSSSYEQYF
cdr3_length: 16; d_call: TRBD2; v_call: TRBV28; clone_size: -; j_call: TRBJ2-1; cdr3_nt: TGTGCCAGCAGGGGGACCGGGACTAGGTCCTACAATGAGCAGTTCTTC; cdr3_aa: CASRGTGTRSYNEQFF
cdr3_length: 14; d_call: -; v_call: TRBV18; clone_size: -; j_call: TRBJ1-5; cdr3_nt: TGTGCCAGCTCACCAGAACAGGGCAATCAGCCCCAGCATTTT; cdr3_aa: CASSPEQGNQPQHF
cdr3_length: 16; d_call: TRBD1; v_call: TRBV7-2; clone_size: -; j_call: TRBJ1-5; cdr3_nt: TGTGCCAGCAGCCTGGGACAGGGGGATTTGAGGCAGCCCCAGCATTTT; cdr3_aa: CASSLGQGDLRQPQHF
cdr3_length: 15; d_call: -; v_call: TRBV18; clone_size: -; j_call: TRBJ1-2; cdr3_nt: TGTGCCAGCTCACGGGTAACAGGGAATAACTATGGCTACACCTTC; cdr3_aa: CASSRVTGNNYGYTF
cdr3_length: 13; d_call: TRBD2; v_call: TRBV3-1/TRBV3-2; clone_size: -; j_call: TRBJ2-4; cdr3_nt: TGTGCCAGCAGCCAAGATTCGCTAGCGGGCCAGTACTTC; cdr3_aa: CASSQDSLAGQYF
cdr3_length: 14; d_call: -; v_call: TRBV28; clone_size: -; j_call: TRBJ1-2; cdr3_nt: TGTGCCAGCAGAGAACAGGGACGGGACTATGGCTACACCTTC; cdr3_aa: CASREQGRDYGYTF
cdr3_length: 17; d_call: TRBD2; v_call: TRBV27; clone_size: -; j_call: TRBJ2-7; cdr3_nt: TGTGCCAGCAGTTTATCGAGCGCGGGGGGGCCCAAGTACGAGCAGTACTTC; cdr3_aa: CASSLSSAGGPKYEQYF
cdr3_length: 15; d_call: TRBD1; v_call: TRBV5-1; clone_size: -; j_call: TRBJ2-3; cdr3_nt: TGCGCCAGCAGCTTACAGGGGAGTGGGCCAGATACGCAGTATTTT; cdr3_aa: CASSLQGSGPDTQYF
cdr3_length: 16; d_call: TRBD1; v_call: TRBV27; clone_size: -; j_call: TRBJ2-1; cdr3_nt: TGTGCCAGCAACCCCGGGACAGGGGGATGGTACAATGAGCAGTTCTTC; cdr3_aa: CASNPGTGGWYNEQFF
cdr3_length: 15; d_call: TRBD2; v_call: TRBV9; clone_size: -; j_call: TRBJ2-5; cdr3_nt: TGTGCCAGCAGCGACCCGGGCCTCGGGAGGGAGACCCAGTACTTC; cdr3_aa: CASSDPGLGRETQYF
cdr3_length: 15; d_call: -; v_call: TRBV5-1; clone_size: -; j_call: TRBJ2-2; cdr3_nt: TGCGCCAGCAGCTTGGGTGCAGGGGAAACCGGGGAGCTGTTTTTT; cdr3_aa: CASSLGAGETGELFF
cdr3_length: 13; d_call: TRBD1; v_call: TRBV5-1; clone_size: once; j_call: TRBJ2-7; cdr3_nt: TGCGCCAGCAGTACGGACAGGGGGCACGAGCAGTACTTC; cdr3_aa: CASSTDRGHEQYF
cdr3_length: 15; d_call: TRBD1; v_call: TRBV24-1; clone_size: -; j_call: TRBJ2-1; cdr3_nt: TGTGCCACCAGTGATGACAGGGGACTTTTCAATGAGCAGTTCTTC; cdr3_aa: CATSDDRGLFNEQFF
cdr3_length: 13; d_call: -; v_call: TRBV11-3; clone_size: -; j_call: TRBJ1-1; cdr3_nt: TGTGCCAGCAGCTTAGACGTGGCGGGGGTGACTTTCTTT; cdr3_aa: CASSLDVAGVTFF
cdr3_length: 14; d_call: -; v_call: TRBV27; clone_size: once; j_call: TRBJ1-4; cdr3_nt: TGTGCCAGCAGTTTATCGGGGGGGAGCGAAAAACTGTTTTTT; cdr3_aa: CASSLSGGSEKLFF
cdr3_length: 11; d_call: -; v_call: TRBV6-2/TRBV6-3; clone_size: -; j_call: TRBJ2-7; cdr3_nt: TGTGCCAGCAGTTACGTAGACGAGCAGTACTTC; cdr3_aa: CASSYVDEQYF
cdr3_length: 13; d_call: TRBD1; v_call: TRBV7-2; clone_size: -; j_call: TRBJ2-7; cdr3_nt: TGTGCCAGCAGCCCCGGGACAGGAGGCGAGCAGTACTTC; cdr3_aa: CASSPGTGGEQYF
cdr3_length: 12; d_call: -; v_call: TRBV5-1; clone_size: -; j_call: TRBJ2-3; cdr3_nt: TGCGCCAGCAGCTTGGGAGCAGATACGCAGTATTTT; cdr3_aa: CASSLGADTQYF
cdr3_length: 16; d_call: TRBD1; v_call: TRBV3-1/TRBV3-2; clone_size: -; j_call: TRBJ1-2; cdr3_nt: TGTGCCAGCAGCCGGCCGGTAGGGGGCAGGAGTAATGGCTACACCTTC; cdr3_aa: CASSRPVGGRSNGYTF
cdr3_length: 16; d_call: -; v_call: TRBV21-1; clone_size: -; j_call: TRBJ1-6; cdr3_nt: TGTGCCAGCAGCTTTCGGCCTCTACTAAGGAATTCACCCCTCCACTTT; cdr3_aa: CASSFRPLLRNSPLHF
cdr3_length: 19; d_call: TRBD2; v_call: TRBV3-1/TRBV3-2; clone_size: -; j_call: TRBJ2-5; cdr3_nt: TGTGCCAGCAGCCAATTTTCCGCGTCGCGGGGGGCCAGGCGAGAGACCCAGTACTTC; cdr3_aa: CASSQFSASRGARRETQYF
cdr3_length: 14; d_call: -; v_call: TRBV28; clone_size: -; j_call: TRBJ2-5; cdr3_nt: TGTGCCAGCAGGGAAAGCGGCCGCCAAGAGACCCAGTACTTC; cdr3_aa: CASRESGRQETQYF
cdr3_length: 15; d_call: -; v_call: TRBV4-1; clone_size: once; j_call: TRBJ2-7; cdr3_nt: TGCGCCAGCAGCCTCCTTTGGACATCGTCCTACGAGCAGTACTTC; cdr3_aa: CASSLLWTSSYEQYF
cdr3_length: 14; d_call: TRBD1; v_call: TRBV6-5; clone_size: few; j_call: TRBJ1-1; cdr3_nt: TGTGCCAGCAGTTACGGGACAGGGGTCACTGAAGCTTTCTTT; cdr3_aa: CASSYGTGVTEAFF
cdr3_length: 15; d_call: -; v_call: TRBV28; clone_size: -; j_call: TRBJ1-5; cdr3_nt: TGTGCCAGCAGTTCCCCAGGACAGACTAATCAGCCCCAGCATTTT; cdr3_aa: CASSSPGQTNQPQHF
cdr3_length: 13; d_call: -; v_call: TRBV10-3; clone_size: -; j_call: TRBJ1-1; cdr3_nt: TGTGCCATCAGTGAACAGACAAACACTGAAGCTTTCTTT; cdr3_aa: CAISEQTNTEAFF
cdr3_length: 16; d_call: TRBD1; v_call: TRBV5-6; clone_size: once; j_call: TRBJ2-1; cdr3_nt: TGTGCCAGCAGCTTGAGACAGGGGGGATCCTACAATGAGCAGTTCTTC; cdr3_aa: CASSLRQGGSYNEQFF
cdr3_length: 16; d_call: TRBD1; v_call: TRBV9; clone_size: -; j_call: TRBJ2-5; cdr3_nt: TGTGCCAGCAGCGTAACGCCAGGGGGCATGGGAGAGACCCAGTACTTC; cdr3_aa: CASSVTPGGMGETQYF
cdr3_length: 14; d_call: -; v_call: TRBV4-1; clone_size: -; j_call: TRBJ2-7; cdr3_nt: TGCGCCAGCAGCCGCGGGACGACTGACTACGAGCAGTACTTC; cdr3_aa: CASSRGTTDYEQYF
cdr3_length: 15; d_call: -; v_call: TRBV5-1; clone_size: -; j_call: TRBJ2-6; cdr3_nt: TGCGCCAGCAGGCCACAGGGTACTGGGGCCAACGTCCTGACTTTC; cdr3_aa: CASRPQGTGANVLTF
cdr3_length: 13; d_call: -; v_call: TRBV18; clone_size: -; j_call: TRBJ1-1; cdr3_nt: TGTGCCAGCTCCAGTCGGGATGACACTGAAGCTTTCTTT; cdr3_aa: CASSSRDDTEAFF
cdr3_length: 13; d_call: -; v_call: TRBV14; clone_size: few; j_call: TRBJ1-2; cdr3_nt: TGTGCCAGCAGCCCGACACCGAACTATGGCTACACCTTC; cdr3_aa: CASSPTPNYGYTF
cdr3_length: 17; d_call: -; v_call: TRBV27; clone_size: -; j_call: TRBJ1-3; cdr3_nt: TGTGCCAGCTGGGGGGTTTGGGAGAGGATACCTGGAAACACCATATATTTT; cdr3_aa: CASWGVWERIPGNTIYF
cdr3_length: 15; d_call: -; v_call: TRBV9; clone_size: once; j_call: TRBJ1-5; cdr3_nt: TGTGCCAGCAGCGTAGATGGGCAGTTCAATCAGCCCCAGCATTTT; cdr3_aa: CASSVDGQFNQPQHF